This T cell receptor (beta chain) was identified during a study of blood T cell repertoires in COVID-19. Study-wide background: Whether acute or convalescent, the COVID-19 samples came from the United States, Italy and Spain. Sources were T cells, B-cell-depleted T cells, or PBMCs; the material itself was cDNA or gDNA.

It was during active infection that Seattle patients were enrolled and then longitudinally followed. The CDR3 is 13 amino acids. Trimming removed 1 base from V and 3 bases from J, with 6 bases in between. In the authors' methods: Reference gene primer amplification gave estimated nucleated cell counts. Only in-frame clones appear in the TCRdb table, and some are missing; sequencing was by immunoSEQ multiplex PCR. V and J calls and clone size are as listed in that table; D and trimming were resolved from the DNA. The sample contains around 370,000 clones, roughly 90% of which appear only once. The clonotype comes from a woman in her sixties or seventies with COVID-19, enrolled during active disease. The V and J genes are TRBV12-3 or TRBV12-4 and TRBJ1-1, with D hard to call. Sample: peripheral blood. The CDR3 here is CASSLGSYTEAFF. CDR3 DNA: TGTGCCAGCAGTTTAGGTTCCTACACTGAAGCTTTCTTT.